The 20 T cell receptor beta chains listed next were all sequenced from one sample in a study of blood T cell repertoires in COVID-19 (dated by TCRdb to the early 2020s). The method was the immunoSEQ multiplex PCR assay. The source is immuneACCESS, and TCRdb retained only in-frame sequences with V and J called. Part of the clones is not carried over; for the studies checked, unresolved V genes explain less than half of this, and the remainder is unexplained. This sample comprises around 85,000 clones, roughly 85% of them detected only once. The ten most abundant clones make up more than 4.5% of the sample. The sequenced sample was peripheral blood. These receptors all stem from a man aged 60-69 years with acute or convalescent COVID-19.

The chain employs TRBV15 and TRBJ2-1; D might be TRBD1 (5 bases). V dropped 8 bases and J dropped 6 bases, with 14 bases sitting between them. CDR3 length: 13 residues. Germline values: CDR1 LNHNV, CDR2 YYDKDF (reference sequence). The CDR3 bases are TGTGCCACCGGAGTGAATAGGGGCAATGAGCAGTTCTTC. This translates into CATGVNRGNEQFF.

The CDR3 loop reads CASSRQGNYGYTF. CDR3 DNA: TGCGCCAGCAGCCGACAGGGGAACTATGGCTACACCTTC. The chain recombines TRBV4-3 with TRBJ1-2; 8 bases are shared with TRBD1. This CDR3 is built from 13 residues. Germline CDR1 and CDR2: LGHNA and YSLEER. The V and J ends lost 4 bases and 2 bases, in that order; junction bases with no gene match: 0.

The chain links TRBV19 to TRBJ2-3, with 10 bases matching TRBD2. The CDR3 totals 15 residues. V shed 4 bases, J shed 3 bases, and the junction held 4 bases outside the gene matches. Germline V lookup: CDR1 LNHDA, CDR2 SQIVND (reference sequence). The CDR3 protein is CASSTQAGGTDTQYF. The DNA of the CDR3 is TGTGCCAGTAGTACCCAAGCGGGGGGGACAGATACGCAGTATTTT.

The chain uses TRBV7-2 and TRBJ2-1; 7 bases map to TRBD1. V shed 3 bases and J 1 base; nucleotides not matched to a gene: 3. Germline V lookup: CDR1 SGHTA, CDR2 FQGNSA. This CDR3 is built from 15 residues. The CDR3 bases are TGTGCCAGCAGCTTTCCGGGACAGTCCTACAATGAGCAGTTCTTC. Encoded protein: CASSFPGQSYNEQFF.

The chain carries TRBV2 and TRBJ2-2; 10 bases align to TRBD2. Germline CDR1 reads SNHLY; CDR2 reads FYNNEI. The CDR3 has 16 amino acids. V dropped 6 bases and J dropped 6; count of bases not matched to a gene: 10. In nucleotides, the CDR3 is TGTGCCAGCAGGGCGAGCGGGGGGGCCGGAGCCGGGGAGCTGTTTTTT. This sequence encodes CASRASGGAGAGELFF.

The chain combines TRBV15 with TRBJ2-7, with D tentatively TRBD1 (6 bases). The CDR3 length is 13 residues. Germline V gene data show CDR1 as LNHNV and CDR2 as YYDKDF (reference sequence). V was clipped by 0 bases and J by 5 bases, with 8 bases between them. CDR3 protein: CATSREQGHEQYF. Written as DNA, the CDR3 is TGTGCCACCAGCAGAGAACAGGGCCACGAGCAGTACTTC.

This rearrangement joins TRBV29-1 to TRBJ1-2; TRBD1 is a possible D gene (6 bases). The V end was cut by 7 bases, the J end by 8 bases, with 17 bases between. Germline CDR1 SQVTM, CDR2 ANQGSEA. The CDR3 length is 12 residues. CDR3 nucleotide sequence: TGCAGCGCCCAGGACAGCGGCAGGGGCTACACCTTC. Its translation: CSAQDSGRGYTF.

The J gene is TRBJ2-2, the V gene TRBV11-3; D is possibly TRBD2 (7 bases). Trimming pared 5 bases from V and 3 bases from J, leaving 28 bases between. CDR1 SGHNT and CDR2 YENEEA come from the germline V gene. The CDR3 has 20 amino acids. The CDR3 region is CASSPSEAGAPTGDTGELFF. Written as DNA, the CDR3 is TGTGCCAGCAGCCCCTCGGAGGCGGGGGCTCCTACCGGGGACACCGGGGAGCTGTTTTTT.

The rearrangement uses TRBV19 and TRBJ1-5; 8 bases align to TRBD1. Trimming removed 5 bases from V and 11 bases from J; junction bases left unmatched: 14. This CDR3 comprises 15 residues. Germline CDR1 LNHDA, CDR2 SQIVND (reference sequence). CDR3 sequence (DNA): TGTGCCAGTAGTCGGGGCAGGGGGCAAAGTGAAGCCCAGCATTTT. It yields the protein CASSRGRGQSEAQHF.

The chain recombines TRBV7-9 with TRBJ2-3; 12 bases are a match to TRBD2. Trimming at V came to 1 base and at J to 1 base, leaving 0 bases not matched to a gene. The CDR3 has 16 amino acids. Germline V gene data show CDR1 as SEHNR and CDR2 as FQNEAQ (reference sequence). The DNA of the CDR3 is TGTGCCAGCAGCTTAGGACTAGCGGGGGGCACAGATACGCAGTATTTT. Residues: CASSLGLAGGTDTQYF.

This clone was detected only a few times. The genes are TRBV5-4 and TRBJ1-5, with TRBD1 matching over 9 bases. V trimming: 1 base; J trimming: 6 bases; junction bases outside the gene matches: 5. The CDR3 runs 15 residues. CDR1 is SGHNT and CDR2 is YYREEE in the germline V gene (reference sequence). The chain's CDR3 is CASSLNRGQTQPQHF. CDR3 nucleotide sequence: TGTGCCAGCAGCTTGAACAGGGGGCAGACTCAGCCCCAGCATTTT.

This rearrangement joins TRBV2 to TRBJ1-1; 11 bases match TRBD1. With 4 bases clipped from V and 4 bases from J, the junction kept 2 bases outside the gene matches. In germline, CDR1 is SNHLY, CDR2 FYNNEI. The CDR3 consists of 14 residues. Written as DNA, the CDR3 is TGTGCCAGCAGTGGGGGGACAGGGGGCACTGAAGCTTTCTTT. Its translation is CASSGGTGGTEAFF.

This rearrangement joins TRBV9 to TRBJ1-5; 7 nucleotides agree with TRBD1. The CDR3 is 15 residues long. V dropped 0 bases and J dropped 2; count of bases not matched to a gene: 2. Per germline, CDR1 SGDLS and CDR2 YYNGEE. The CDR3 sequence: CASSVDTGGNQPQHF. CDR3 DNA: TGTGCCAGCAGCGTAGATACAGGGGGCAATCAGCCCCAGCATTTT. The variable domain in full, completed from reference TRBV9 and TRBJ1-5, reads DSGVTQTPKHLITATGQRVTLRCSPRSGDLSVYWYQQSLDQGLQFLIQYYNGEERAKGNILERFSAQQFPDLHSELNLSSLELGDSALYFCASSVDTGGNQPQHFGDGTRLSIL.

The V gene is TRBV2, the J gene TRBJ1-4; the match to TRBD1 covers 8 bases. CDR1 is SNHLY, CDR2 FYNNEI, per germline. Losses at the gene ends were 7 bases for V and 3 bases for J; bases not matched to a gene: 7. The CDR3 length is 15 residues. CDR3 sequence (DNA): TGTGCCAGCATTGAGGACAGGGTGGCTAATGAAAAACTGTTTTTT. The encoded protein is CASIEDRVANEKLFF.

The chain recombines TRBV4-1 with TRBJ1-6; 9 bases align to TRBD1. V lost 1 base and J lost 10; bases outside the gene matches: 2. Germline V lookup: CDR1 MGHRA, CDR2 YSYEKL. The CDR3 is 14 amino acids. The CDR3: CASSQATGGSPLHF. The DNA for the CDR3 is TGCGCCAGCAGCCAAGCTACAGGGGGCTCACCCCTCCACTTT.

The V gene is TRBV30, the J gene TRBJ1-5; D unclear. CDR1 GTSNPN and CDR2 SVGIG come from the germline V gene (reference sequence). The CDR3 loop spans 11 amino acids. Trimming removed 2 bases from V and 9 bases from J, with 8 bases in between. The CDR3 loop is CAWSIGGPQHF. The CDR3 bases are TGTGCCTGGAGTATCGGAGGGCCCCAGCATTTT.

A word on this clone: An end of the junction differs from the germline gene, which may be a read error. This chain uses TRBV13 with TRBJ2-7; 10 nucleotides match TRBD1. The CDR3 runs to 14 residues. Germline values: CDR1 PRHDT, CDR2 FYEKMQ (reference sequence). Here the CDR3 DNA reads TGTGCCAGCAGCGTAGGGACAGGGGAGTACGAGCAGTACTTC. Its protein product is CASSVGTGEYEQYF. The full variable domain, rest sourced from reference TRBV13 and TRBJ2-7, is AAGVIQSPRHLIKEKRETATLKCYPIPRHDTVYWYQQGPGQDPQFLISFYEKMQSDKGSIPDRFSAQQFSDYHSELNMSSLELGDSALYFCASSVGTGEYEQYFGPGTRLTVT.

The gene calls are TRBV5-1 and TRBJ1-2, with TRBD1 matching 11 bases. CDR3 length: 14 residues. CDR1 is SGHRS and CDR2 is YFSETQ in the germline V gene. Unmatched junction bases numbered 2, after V lost 7 bases and J lost 0 bases. This CDR3 is CASAGQGANYGYTF. CDR3 coding DNA: TGCGCCAGCGCGGGACAGGGGGCTAACTATGGCTACACCTTC.

The genes are TRBV6-2 or TRBV6-3 and TRBJ1-1; 7 bases match TRBD1. The J segment lost 8 bases and the V segment lost 2 bases, leaving 11 bases of the junction unmatched. The CDR3 has 15 residues. Looked up from germline, CDR1 is MNHEY and CDR2 is SVGEGT. CDR3 DNA sequence: TGTGCCAGCAGTTACCCCCCCGCGACAGGGCAAGAAGCTTTCTTT. Its translation: CASSYPPATGQEAFF.

This chain connects TRBV7-6 to TRBJ2-2; 12 positions agree with TRBD2. The length of the CDR3 is 16 residues. The junction had 8 bases not matched to a gene; V was cut back by 10 bases and J by 2 bases. Germline CDR1 is SGHVS and CDR2 is FNYEAQ. In DNA, the CDR3 is TGTGCCACCCTCAAACTAGCGGGGGGTAACACCGGGGAGCTGTTTTTT. The encoded protein is CATLKLAGGNTGELFF.